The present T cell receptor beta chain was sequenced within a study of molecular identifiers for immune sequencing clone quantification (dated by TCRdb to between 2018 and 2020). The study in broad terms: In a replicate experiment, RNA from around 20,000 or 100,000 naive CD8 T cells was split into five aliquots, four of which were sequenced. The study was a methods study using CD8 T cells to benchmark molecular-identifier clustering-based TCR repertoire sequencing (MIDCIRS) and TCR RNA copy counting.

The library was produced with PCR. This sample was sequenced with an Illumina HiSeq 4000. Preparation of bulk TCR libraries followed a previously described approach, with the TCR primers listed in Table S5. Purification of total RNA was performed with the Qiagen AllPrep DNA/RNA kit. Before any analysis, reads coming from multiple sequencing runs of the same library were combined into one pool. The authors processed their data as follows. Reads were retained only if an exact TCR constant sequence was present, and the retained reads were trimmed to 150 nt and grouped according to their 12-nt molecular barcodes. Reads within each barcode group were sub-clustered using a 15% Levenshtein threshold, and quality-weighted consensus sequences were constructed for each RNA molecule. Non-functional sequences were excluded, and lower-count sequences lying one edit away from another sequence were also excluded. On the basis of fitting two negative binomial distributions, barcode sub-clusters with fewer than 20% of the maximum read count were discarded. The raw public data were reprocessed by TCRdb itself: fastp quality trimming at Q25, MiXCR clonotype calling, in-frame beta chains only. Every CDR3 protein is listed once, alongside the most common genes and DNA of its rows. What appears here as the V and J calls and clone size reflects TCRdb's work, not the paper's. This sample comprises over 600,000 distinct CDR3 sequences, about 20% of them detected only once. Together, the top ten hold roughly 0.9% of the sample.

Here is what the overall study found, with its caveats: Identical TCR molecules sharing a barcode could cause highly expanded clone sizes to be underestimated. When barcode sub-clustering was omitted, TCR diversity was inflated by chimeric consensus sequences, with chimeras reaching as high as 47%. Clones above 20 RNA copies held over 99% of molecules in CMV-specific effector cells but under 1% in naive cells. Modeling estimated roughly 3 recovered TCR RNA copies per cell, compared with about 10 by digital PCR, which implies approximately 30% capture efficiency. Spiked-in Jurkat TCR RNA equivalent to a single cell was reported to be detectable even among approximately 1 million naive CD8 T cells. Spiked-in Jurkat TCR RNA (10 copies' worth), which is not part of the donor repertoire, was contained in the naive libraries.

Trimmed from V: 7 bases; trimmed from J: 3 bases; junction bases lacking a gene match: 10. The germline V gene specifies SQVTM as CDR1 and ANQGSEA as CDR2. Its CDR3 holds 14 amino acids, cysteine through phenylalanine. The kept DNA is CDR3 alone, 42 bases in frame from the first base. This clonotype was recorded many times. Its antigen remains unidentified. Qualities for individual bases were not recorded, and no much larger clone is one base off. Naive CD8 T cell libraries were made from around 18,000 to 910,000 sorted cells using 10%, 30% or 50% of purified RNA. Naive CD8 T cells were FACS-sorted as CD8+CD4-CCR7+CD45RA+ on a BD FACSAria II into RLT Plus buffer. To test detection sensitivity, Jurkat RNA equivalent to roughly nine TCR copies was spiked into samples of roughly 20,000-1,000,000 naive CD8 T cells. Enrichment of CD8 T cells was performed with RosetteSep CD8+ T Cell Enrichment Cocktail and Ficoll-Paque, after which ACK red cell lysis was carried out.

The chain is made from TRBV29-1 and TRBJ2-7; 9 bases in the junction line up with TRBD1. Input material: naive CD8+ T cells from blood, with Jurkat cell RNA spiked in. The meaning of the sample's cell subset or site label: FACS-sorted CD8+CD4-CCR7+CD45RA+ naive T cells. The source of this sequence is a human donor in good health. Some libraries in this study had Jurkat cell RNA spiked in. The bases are TGCAGCGCCGTCCCGGGACAGGGACACTACGAGCAGTACTTC. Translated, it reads CSAVPGQGHYEQYF.